Below, one TCR beta chain is given with its context. Antigen specificity is unknown. A single base separates this from a much larger clone, so it may be a read error. This specimen belongs to a study of breast tumors, draining lymph nodes, adjacent tissues. General study results and limits: Luminal-like breast cancer showed significantly greater tumor-nontumor repertoire similarity than basal-like breast cancer did. Compared with lymph nodes, tumors were less diverse; compared with nontumor tissue, more. Data only fit, rather than demonstrated, lymph node origin of most tumor T cells. Data fit most tumor T cells coming from lymph node, expanding in tumor.

Samples came from axillary lymph nodes draining the breast cancer. Trimming took 0 bases from V and 3 from J, leaving 10 bases between them. CDR3 length equals 15 residues. The germline gives CDR1 SGDLS, CDR2 YYNGEE. TCRdb fed the multiplex PCR reads into MiXCR, producing one record per CDR3 protein. The sample comprises around 130,000 distinct CDR3 sequences, less than 25% of which are singletons, and 2% to 2.5% rests with the top ten. This TCR was recovered from a female donor with breast cancer. Some clones in this sample may be carry-over from other donors' samples. Sequenced sample: axillary lymph node tissue. The J gene is TRBJ2-1, the V gene TRBV9; no definite D call. The CDR3 loop reads CASSVEVSLYNEQFF. The CDR3 DNA sequence: TGTGCCAGCAGCGTAGAAGTCAGCCTCTACAATGAGCAGTTCTTC.